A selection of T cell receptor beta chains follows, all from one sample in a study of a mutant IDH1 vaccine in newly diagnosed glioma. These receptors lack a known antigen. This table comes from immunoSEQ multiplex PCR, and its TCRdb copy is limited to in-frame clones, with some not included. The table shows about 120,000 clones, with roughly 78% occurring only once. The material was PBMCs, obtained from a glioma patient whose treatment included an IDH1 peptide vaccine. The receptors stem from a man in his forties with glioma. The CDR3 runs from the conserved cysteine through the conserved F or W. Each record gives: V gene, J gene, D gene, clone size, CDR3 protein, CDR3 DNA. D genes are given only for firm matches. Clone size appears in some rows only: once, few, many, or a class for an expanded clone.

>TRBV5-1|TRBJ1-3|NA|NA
CASSLSLSGNTIYF
TGCGCCAGCAGCTTGTCCCTCTCTGGAAACACCATATATTTT
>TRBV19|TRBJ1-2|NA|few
CASRARAGGIDGYTF
TGTGCCAGTAGGGCTAGAGCGGGAGGAATAGATGGCTACACCTTC
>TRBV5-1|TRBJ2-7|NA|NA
CASSLLVSYEQYF
TGCGCCAGCAGCTTGCTTGTGTCCTACGAGCAGTACTTC
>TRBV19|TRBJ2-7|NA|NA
CASSRQGAHENYEQYF
TGTGCCAGTAGTAGGCAGGGAGCCCACGAAAACTACGAGCAGTACTTC
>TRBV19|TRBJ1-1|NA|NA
CASSLGGSAEAFF
TGTGCCAGTTCCCTCGGGGGGTCCGCTGAAGCTTTCTTT
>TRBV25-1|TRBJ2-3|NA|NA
CASSAGRTDTQYF
TGTGCCAGCAGTGCAGGGAGGACAGATACGCAGTATTTT
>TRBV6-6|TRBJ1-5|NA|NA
CASSYLVGGNQPQHF
TGTGCCAGCAGTTACTTGGTGGGGGGCAATCAGCCCCAGCATTTT
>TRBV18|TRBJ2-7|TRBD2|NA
CASSPLPGTPGGEQYF
TGTGCCAGCTCACCACTTCCCGGGACCCCGGGAGGCGAGCAGTACTTC
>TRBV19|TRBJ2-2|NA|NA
CASSISKTGELFF
TGTGCCAGTAGTATATCTAAAACCGGGGAGCTGTTTTTT
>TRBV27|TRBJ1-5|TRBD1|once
CASGYRGDGNQPQHF
TGTGCCAGCGGGTACAGGGGTGATGGCAATCAGCCCCAGCATTTT
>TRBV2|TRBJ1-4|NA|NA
CASRGMLQEKLFF
TGTGCCAGCAGGGGAATGTTACAGGAAAAACTGTTTTTT
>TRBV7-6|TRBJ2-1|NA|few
CASSLAAGNTYNEQFF
TGTGCCAGCAGCTTAGCGGCAGGGAACACCTACAATGAGCAGTTCTTC
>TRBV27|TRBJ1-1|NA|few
CASSLSGGLTEAFF
TGTGCCAGCAGTTTATCGGGGGGGCTCACTGAAGCTTTCTTT
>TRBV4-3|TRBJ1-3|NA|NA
CASSQVGRGTIYF
TGCGCCAGCAGCCAAGTGGGTCGGGGCACCATATATTTT
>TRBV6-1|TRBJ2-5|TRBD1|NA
CASKYSGTGAETQYF
TGTGCCAGCAAATATTCCGGGACAGGGGCGGAGACCCAGTACTTC
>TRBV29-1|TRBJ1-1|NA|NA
CSATAGLNTEAFF
TGCAGCGCTACCGCGGGCCTGAACACTGAAGCTTTCTTT